This entry lists 2 T cell receptor beta chains sequenced from one sample in a study of shared clonotypes between healthy human individuals (dated by TCRdb to about 2020). The library was obtained by the immunoSEQ multiplex PCR assay. TCRdb took this table from immuneACCESS and kept in-frame rearrangements with V and J called. Such tables lack part of the clones; where checked against another copy, unresolved V genes explain under half of the gap, and the rest is unexplained. The sample contains 850,000 to 1,200,000 clones, approximately 70% of them found a single time. Together, the top ten hold around 1.5% of the sample. The sequenced material came from memory CD4+ T cells sorted from blood. This specimen's cell subset or site label, interpreted: CD45RA-negative fraction. The origin of the receptors is a man between 18 and 29 years old in good health.

Notes on this clone: The sample carries other DNA sequences with the same CDR3. This chain joins TRBV29-1 and TRBJ2-5; unclear D gene. The CDR3 is made up of 12 amino acids. Germline values: CDR1 SQVTM, CDR2 ANQGSEA. Trimming pared 3 bases from V and 5 bases from J, leaving 10 bases between. The CDR3 sequence: CSVEGSGETQYF. Here the CDR3 DNA reads TGCAGCGTTGAGGGTTCTGGGGAGACCCAGTACTTC.

The rearrangement joins TRBV5-6 to TRBJ1-2; D not resolved. Germline assignment: CDR1 SGHDT and CDR2 YYEEEE. This CDR3 contains 12 residues. The V and J ends lost 5 bases and 7 bases respectively, with 12 bases between them. CDR3 sequence reads: CASRSSERGYTF. DNA of the CDR3: TGTGCCAGCAGATCATCAGAACGTGGCTACACCTTC.